This paragraph covers one T cell receptor beta chain sequence. This CDR3 contains 16 residues. V was cut by 2 bases and J by 0 bases, with 15 bases left in between. Germline CDR1 is SGHDT and CDR2 is YYEEEE. Assay used: immunoSEQ multiplex PCR; TCRdb lists only in-frame clones, some missing. The sample carries tens of thousands of clones, 70% to 90% recorded once. The data were taken from a study of blood T cell repertoires in COVID-19. About the research overall: The origin of the acute and convalescent COVID-19 samples was the United States, Italy and Spain.

J is TRBJ2-7 and V is TRBV5-6; D perhaps matches TRBD1 (6 bases). This TCR derives from a woman aged 70-85 years with acute or convalescent COVID-19. The specimen sequenced was peripheral blood. CDR3 loop: CASSFQQGKISYEQYF. The CDR3 DNA is TGTGCCAGCAGCTTTCAACAGGGTAAGATCTCCTACGAGCAGTACTTC.